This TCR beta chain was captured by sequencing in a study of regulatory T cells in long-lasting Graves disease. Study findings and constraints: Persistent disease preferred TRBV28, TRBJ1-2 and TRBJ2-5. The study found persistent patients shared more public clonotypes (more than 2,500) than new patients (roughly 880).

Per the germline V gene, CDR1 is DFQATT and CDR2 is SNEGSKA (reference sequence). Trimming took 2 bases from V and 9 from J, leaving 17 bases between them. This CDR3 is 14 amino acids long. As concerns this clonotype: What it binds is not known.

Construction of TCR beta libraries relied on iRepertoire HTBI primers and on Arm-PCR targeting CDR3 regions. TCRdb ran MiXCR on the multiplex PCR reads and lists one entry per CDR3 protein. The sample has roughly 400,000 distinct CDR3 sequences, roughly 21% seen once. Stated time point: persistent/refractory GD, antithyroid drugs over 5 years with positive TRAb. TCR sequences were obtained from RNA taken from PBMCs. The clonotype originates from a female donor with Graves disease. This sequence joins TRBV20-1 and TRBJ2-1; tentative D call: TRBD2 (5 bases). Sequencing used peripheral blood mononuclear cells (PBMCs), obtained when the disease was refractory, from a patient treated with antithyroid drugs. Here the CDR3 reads CSARWLARVGEQFF. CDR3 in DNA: TGCAGTGCTAGATGGCTAGCCCGCGTCGGTGAGCAGTTCTTC.